This record looks at one T cell receptor (beta chain) sequence and its context. The data were obtained in a study of T cell responses to AZD1222 COVID-19 vaccine. This CDR3 has 12 residues. Germline values: CDR1 SGHRS, CDR2 YFSETQ. V shed 4 bases, J shed 4 bases, and the junction held 2 bases outside the gene matches. Repertoires were generated with immunoSEQ multiplex PCR, while TCRdb's copy carries only in-frame clones and drops some. The sample records about 140,000 clones, just under 95% being singletons. This chain connects TRBV5-1 to TRBJ2-7; 7 bases match TRBD1. The sequence derives from an adult in good health. Material: peripheral blood, obtained on day 0 of AZD1222 vaccination. The CDR3 reads CASSPGQYEQYF. Here the CDR3 DNA reads TGCGCCAGCAGCCCGGGACAGTACGAGCAGTACTTC.